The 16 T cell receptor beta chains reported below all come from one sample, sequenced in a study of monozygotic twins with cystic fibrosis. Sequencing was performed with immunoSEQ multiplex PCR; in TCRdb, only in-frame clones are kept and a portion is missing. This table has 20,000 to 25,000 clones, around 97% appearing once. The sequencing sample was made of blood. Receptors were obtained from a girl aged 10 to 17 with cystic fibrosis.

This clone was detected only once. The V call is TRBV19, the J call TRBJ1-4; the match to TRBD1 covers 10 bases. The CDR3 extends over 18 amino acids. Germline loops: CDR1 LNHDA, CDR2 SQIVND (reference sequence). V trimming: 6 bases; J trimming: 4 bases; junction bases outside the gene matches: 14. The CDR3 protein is CASRDIGTGEGGNEKLFF. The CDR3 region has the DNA TGTGCCAGTAGAGATATCGGGACAGGGGAAGGGGGTAATGAAAAACTGTTTTTT.

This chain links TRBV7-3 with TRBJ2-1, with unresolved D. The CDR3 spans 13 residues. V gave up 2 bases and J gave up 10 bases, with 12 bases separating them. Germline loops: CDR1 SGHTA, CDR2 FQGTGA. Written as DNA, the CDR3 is TGTGCCAGCAGCTTATGGCAGGACCACGAGCAGTTCTTC. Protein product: CASSLWQDHEQFF.

The CDR3 DNA sequence: TGTGCCAGCAGACGCGGACTAGCGGGAACTCAAGAGACCCAGTACTTC. It codes for CASRRGLAGTQETQYF. This chain joins TRBV7-2 and TRBJ2-5; 12 nucleotides agree with TRBD2. Germline V lookup: CDR1 SGHTA, CDR2 FQGNSA. The trim removed 6 bases at V and 2 bases at J, leaving 7 bases unmatched. This CDR3 region has 16 residues.

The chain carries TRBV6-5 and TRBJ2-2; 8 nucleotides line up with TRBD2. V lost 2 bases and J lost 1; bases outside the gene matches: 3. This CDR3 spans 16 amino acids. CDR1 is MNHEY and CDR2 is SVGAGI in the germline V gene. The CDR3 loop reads CASSYMAGGNTGELFF. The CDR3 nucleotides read TGTGCCAGCAGTTACATGGCGGGAGGGAACACCGGGGAGCTGTTTTTT.

For the CDR3, the DNA is TGCAGTGCTTTCCAAAATGAGCAGTTCTTC. As protein: CSAFQNEQFF. The chain joins TRBV20-1 to TRBJ2-1; D is unresolved. V lost 5 bases, J lost 7 bases, and 6 bases lay in between. Germline lookup yields CDR1 DFQATT and CDR2 SNEGSKA (reference sequence). The CDR3 spans 10 residues.

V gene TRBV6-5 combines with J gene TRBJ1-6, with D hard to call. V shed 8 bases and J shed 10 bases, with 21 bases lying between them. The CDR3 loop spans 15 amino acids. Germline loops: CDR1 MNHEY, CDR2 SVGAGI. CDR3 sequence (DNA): TGTGCCAGCGCCATAGTAGGAAGGCAAGGGTCACCCCTCCACTTT. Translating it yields CASAIVGRQGSPLHF.

The CDR3 sequence is CASGIRAGTRREPWETQYF. The CDR3 nucleotides read TGCGCCAGCGGCATAAGGGCAGGGACTCGCCGGGAGCCGTGGGAGACCCAGTACTTC. The J gene is TRBJ2-5, the V gene TRBV10-1; D is possibly TRBD2 (6 bases). Germline V lookup: CDR1 WNHNN, CDR2 SYGVQD (reference sequence). This CDR3 is 19 amino acids long. The V gene lost 8 bases and the J gene lost 5 bases, with 33 bases spanning the gap.

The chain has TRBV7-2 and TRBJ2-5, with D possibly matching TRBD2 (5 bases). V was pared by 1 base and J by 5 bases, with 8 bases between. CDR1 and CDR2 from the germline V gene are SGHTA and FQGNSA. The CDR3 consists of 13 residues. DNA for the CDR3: TGTGCCAGCAGCTTAGGGCCGGGGGAGACCCAGTACTTC. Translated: CASSLGPGETQYF.

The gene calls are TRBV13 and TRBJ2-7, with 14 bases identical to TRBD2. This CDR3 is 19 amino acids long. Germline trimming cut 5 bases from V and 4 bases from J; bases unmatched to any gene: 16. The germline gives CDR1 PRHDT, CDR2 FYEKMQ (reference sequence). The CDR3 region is CASSGTGLAGVQPLYEQYF. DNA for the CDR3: TGTGCCAGCAGCGGCACGGGACTAGCGGGAGTCCAACCACTATACGAGCAGTACTTC. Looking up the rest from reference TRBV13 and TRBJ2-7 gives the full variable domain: AAGVIQSPRHLIKEKRETATLKCYPIPRHDTVYWYQQGPGQDPQFLISFYEKMQSDKGSIPDRFSAQQFSDYHSELNMSSLELGDSALYFCASSGTGLAGVQPLYEQYFGPGTRLTVT.

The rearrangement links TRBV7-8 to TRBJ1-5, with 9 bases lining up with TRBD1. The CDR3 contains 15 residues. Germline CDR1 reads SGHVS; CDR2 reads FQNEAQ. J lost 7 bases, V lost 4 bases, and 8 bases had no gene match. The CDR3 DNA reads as TGTGCCAGCAGCTCCGTTGGGACAGGGACCCAGCCCCAGCATTTT. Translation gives CASSSVGTGTQPQHF.

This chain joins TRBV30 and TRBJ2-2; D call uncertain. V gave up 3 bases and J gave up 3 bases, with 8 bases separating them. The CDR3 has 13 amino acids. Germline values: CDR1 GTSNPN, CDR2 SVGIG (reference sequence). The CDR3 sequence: CAWSNFDTGELFF. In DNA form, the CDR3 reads TGTGCCTGGAGCAACTTTGACACCGGGGAGCTGTTTTTT.

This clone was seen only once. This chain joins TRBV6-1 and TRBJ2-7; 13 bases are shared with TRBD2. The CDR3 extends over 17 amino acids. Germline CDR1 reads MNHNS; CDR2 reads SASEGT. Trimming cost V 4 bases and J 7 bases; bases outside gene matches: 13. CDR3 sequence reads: CASSGFKLAGGPWEQYV. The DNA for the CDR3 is TGTGCCAGCAGTGGATTCAAACTAGCGGGAGGGCCGTGGGAGCAGTACGTC.

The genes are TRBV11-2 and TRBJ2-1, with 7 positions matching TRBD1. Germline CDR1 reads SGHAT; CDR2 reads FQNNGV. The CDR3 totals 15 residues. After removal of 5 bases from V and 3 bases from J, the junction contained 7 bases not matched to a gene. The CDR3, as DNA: TGTGCCAGCAGCCCTTCGGGACAGCGCTACAATGAGCAGTTCTTC. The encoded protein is CASSPSGQRYNEQFF. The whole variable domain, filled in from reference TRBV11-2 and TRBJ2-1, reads EAGVAQSPRYKIIEKRQSVAFWCNPISGHATLYWYQQILGQGPKLLIQFQNNGVVDDSQLPKDRFSAERLKGVDSTLKIQPAKLEDSAVYLCASSPSGQRYNEQFFGPGTRLTVL.

CDR3 bases: TGCAGCGTTGACGTTTCAGTCACAGATACGCAGTATTTT. Residues: CSVDVSVTDTQYF. The V and J genes are TRBV29-1 and TRBJ2-3; no reliable D call. CDR3 length equals 13 residues. Between the trimmed V and J ends, which lost 3 bases and 2 bases, there was a span of 9 bases. In germline, CDR1 is SQVTM, CDR2 ANQGSEA.

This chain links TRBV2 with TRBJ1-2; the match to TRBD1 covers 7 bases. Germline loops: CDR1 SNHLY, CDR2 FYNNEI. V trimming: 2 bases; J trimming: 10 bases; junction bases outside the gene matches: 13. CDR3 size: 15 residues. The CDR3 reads CASSERGRGLSDYTF. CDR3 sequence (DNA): TGTGCCAGCAGTGAAAGGGGGCGCGGGTTGTCGGACTACACCTTC.

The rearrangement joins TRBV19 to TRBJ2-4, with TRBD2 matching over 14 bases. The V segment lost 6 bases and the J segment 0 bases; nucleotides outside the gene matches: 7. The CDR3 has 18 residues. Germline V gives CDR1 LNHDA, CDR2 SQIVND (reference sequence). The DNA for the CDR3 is TGTGCCAGTAGCCTACGGACTAGCGGGAGGTTAGCCAAAAACATTCAGTACTTC. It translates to CASSLRTSGRLAKNIQYF.